A single sample gave rise to the 30 T cell receptor beta chains below, sequenced in a study of blood T cell repertoires in COVID-19. Clones were sequenced by immunoSEQ multiplex PCR, and TCRdb holds only the in-frame ones, with some missing. The repertoire has over 150,000 clones, roughly 88% of them found once; the top ten carry around 5.1%. The specimen sequenced was peripheral blood. These receptor sequences come from a man aged 18 to 29 with COVID-19, enrolled during active disease.

The chain recombines TRBV18 with TRBJ1-1, with TRBD1 matching 7 bases. V was pared by 3 bases and J by 0 bases, with 7 bases of the junction left unmatched. CDR1 is KGHSH and CDR2 is LQKENI in the germline V gene. The CDR3 has 16 residues. The CDR3 DNA sequence: TGTGCCAGCTCACCTCTCGGGACAGCCTTGAACACTGAAGCTTTCTTT. It encodes CASSPLGTALNTEAFF.

The chain couples TRBV28 to TRBJ2-5, with 8 nucleotides matching TRBD2. The CDR3 is 13 residues long. Germline V lookup: CDR1 MDHEN, CDR2 SYDVKM. Losses at the gene ends were 7 bases for V and 4 bases for J; bases not matched to a gene: 5. CDR3 amino acids: CASKAGVAETQYF. The DNA of the CDR3 is TGTGCCAGCAAAGCGGGAGTCGCAGAGACCCAGTACTTC.

The chain recombines TRBV5-5 with TRBJ2-7; a possible D gene is TRBD2 (6 bases). The CDR3 has 14 amino acids. V lost 3 bases to trimming and J lost 3 bases, with 13 bases between them. Germline loops: CDR1 SGHKS, CDR2 YYEKEE (reference sequence). For the CDR3, the DNA is TGTGCCAGCAGCTCGGCGGGACGAGGCTACGAGCAGTACTTC. Translation gives CASSSAGRGYEQYF.

The chain couples TRBV4-1 to TRBJ1-6; D perhaps matches TRBD1 (6 bases). Looked up from germline, CDR1 is MGHRA and CDR2 is YSYEKL. V was pared by 3 bases and J by 10 bases, with 10 bases between. This CDR3 contains 13 residues. Here the CDR3 reads CASSHLQGSPLHF. CDR3 nucleotides: TGCGCCAGCAGCCATTTACAGGGCTCACCCCTCCACTTT.

The J gene is TRBJ2-1, the V gene TRBV20-1; TRBD1 matches at 7 bases. Per germline, CDR1 DFQATT and CDR2 SNEGSKA (reference sequence). CDR3 length equals 14 residues. The trim removed 3 bases at V and 7 bases at J, leaving 9 bases unmatched. The CDR3 loop reads CSASWPGGRNEQFF. The CDR3 DNA reads TGCAGTGCTAGTTGGCCAGGGGGTAGGAATGAGCAGTTCTTC.

This chain uses TRBV16 with TRBJ1-4, with a tentative D call TRBD1 (5 bases). Trimming took 2 bases from V and 2 from J, leaving 9 bases between them. Looked up from germline, CDR1 is KGHSY and CDR2 is FQNENV. The CDR3 extends over 15 amino acids. The CDR3 spells CASSQDAGTNEKLFF. In DNA, the CDR3 is TGTGCCAGCAGCCAAGATGCAGGGACTAATGAAAAACTGTTTTTT.

The chain employs TRBV5-1 and TRBJ1-1, with 7 bases lining up with TRBD1. V was pared by 2 bases and J by 8 bases, with 6 bases of the junction left unmatched. Per germline, CDR1 SGHRS and CDR2 YFSETQ. The CDR3 is 13 residues long. CDR3 region: CASSFQTDREAFF. The CDR3 region has the DNA TGCGCCAGCAGCTTCCAGACGGACAGGGAAGCTTTCTTT.

The J gene is TRBJ1-5, the V gene TRBV28; D gene unclear. Germline V gives CDR1 MDHEN, CDR2 SYDVKM. Trimming cost V 3 bases and J 4 bases, with 10 bases left between them. There are 14 residues in the CDR3. CDR3 in amino acids: CASSLLEENQPQHF. CDR3 bases: TGTGCCAGCAGTTTGCTGGAGGAAAATCAGCCCCAGCATTTT.

V gene TRBV18 combines with J gene TRBJ2-1; TRBD2 agrees at 14 bases. The germline V gene encodes CDR1 KGHSH and CDR2 LQKENI. The junction had 17 bases not matched to a gene; V was cut back by 6 bases and J by 10 bases. This CDR3 region has 18 residues. The CDR3 nucleotides are TGTGCCAGCTCGCCCACATTACCCGGGACTAGCGGGAGTAGCGAGCAGTTCTTC. Its translation is CASSPTLPGTSGSSEQFF.

The rearrangement joins TRBV6-5 to TRBJ1-2, with D possibly matching TRBD1 (6 bases). The CDR3 extends over 12 amino acids. Between the trimmed V and J ends, which lost 6 bases and 8 bases, there was a span of 13 bases. CDR1 is MNHEY, CDR2 SVGAGI, per germline. CDR3 bases: TGTGCCAGCAGCAGGGGACCAAGGGGCTACACCTTC. Protein: CASSRGPRGYTF.

The chain employs TRBV27 and TRBJ2-3; 8 bases are shared with TRBD2. Germline V gives CDR1 MNHEY, CDR2 SMNVEV (reference sequence). V was clipped by 2 bases and J by 7 bases; unmatched bases: 8. The CDR3 covers 15 residues. The CDR3 loop is CASSLLGLAPHTQYF. Written as DNA, the CDR3 is TGTGCCAGCAGTTTACTTGGACTAGCCCCACATACGCAGTATTTT.

This clone was detected only a few times. The rearrangement links TRBV7-2 to TRBJ2-1; 8 nucleotides line up with TRBD2. Looked up from germline, CDR1 is SGHTA and CDR2 is FQGNSA. This CDR3 is built from 15 residues. V dropped 0 bases and J dropped 10; count of bases not matched to a gene: 8. The CDR3 DNA reads TGTGCCAGCAGCTTAGCACGGCTAGCGGGTCTCGAGCAGTTCTTC. Amino acids: CASSLARLAGLEQFF.

The chain has TRBV12-3 or TRBV12-4 and TRBJ1-6; weak D call: TRBD1 (5 bases). CDR3 length: 13 residues. V was pared by 6 bases and J by 8 bases, with 11 bases between. CDR3 sequence reads: CASRAGTHSPLHF. DNA for the CDR3: TGTGCCAGCAGGGCGGGGACGCATTCACCCCTCCACTTT.

The V call is TRBV7-8, the J call TRBJ2-1; TRBD2 might be the D (5 bases). Germline V CDR1 and CDR2: SGHVS, FQNEAQ. This CDR3 has 15 residues. The V end lost 1 base, the J end lost 6 bases, and 13 bases lay between the germline ends. CDR3 nucleotides: TGTGCCAGCAGCTTAGGGTATACTAGGTCCAATGAGCAGTTCTTC. It specifies CASSLGYTRSNEQFF.

V gene TRBV19 combines with J gene TRBJ1-1; 8 bases agree with TRBD1. Per the germline V gene, CDR1 is LNHDA and CDR2 is SQIVND (reference sequence). The CDR3 consists of 15 residues. Trimming at V came to 5 bases and at J to 4 bases, leaving 9 bases not matched to a gene. The CDR3 region has the DNA TGTGCCAGTAGTTCTCGGACAGGGTGGAGCACTGAAGCTTTCTTT. This translates into CASSSRTGWSTEAFF.

The J gene is TRBJ2-1, the V gene TRBV2; 16 bases align to TRBD2. The CDR3 loop spans 17 amino acids. The germline CDR1 and CDR2 sequences are SNHLY and FYNNEI. Losses at the gene ends were 6 bases for V and 8 bases for J; bases not matched to a gene: 10. The CDR3 here is CASSMGLAGGPSDEQFF. CDR3 sequence (DNA): TGTGCCAGCAGCATGGGACTAGCGGGAGGGCCCTCAGATGAGCAGTTCTTC.

The chain recombines TRBV29-1 with TRBJ2-1; TRBD2 matches at 14 bases. The J segment lost 5 bases and the V segment lost 6 bases, leaving 6 bases of the junction unmatched. CDR3 size: 15 residues. Per the germline V gene, CDR1 is SQVTM and CDR2 is ANQGSEA. CDR3 DNA: TGCAGCGTAAGGACTAGCGGGAGGACTGACAATGAGCAGTTCTTC. It specifies CSVRTSGRTDNEQFF.

The V call is TRBV6-5, the J call TRBJ2-7; D is ambiguous. The germline gives CDR1 MNHEY, CDR2 SVGAGI. The CDR3 length is 12 residues. V gave up 4 bases and J gave up 4 bases, with 8 bases separating them. The CDR3 DNA reads as TGTGCCAGCAGTTCCCCCCCTTACGAGCAGTACTTC. It translates to CASSSPPYEQYF.

The gene calls are TRBV28 and TRBJ1-1, with D possibly being TRBD1 (6 bases). The CDR3 contains 14 residues. The germline CDR1 and CDR2 sequences are MDHEN and SYDVKM. Trimming removed 6 bases at V and 1 base at J, with 12 bases between. The CDR3: CASSPGHTNTEAFF. CDR3 DNA sequence: TGTGCCAGCAGCCCGGGACATACGAACACTGAAGCTTTCTTT.

The chain couples TRBV7-6 to TRBJ2-2; weak D call: TRBD1 (5 bases). CDR1 and CDR2 (germline): SGHVS, FNYEAQ. The V and J ends lost 7 bases and 1 base respectively, with 13 bases between them. This CDR3 comprises 15 residues. This chain's CDR3 is CASNPLTGNTGELFF. For the CDR3, the DNA is TGTGCCAGCAACCCCCTTACAGGGAACACCGGGGAGCTGTTTTTT.

CDR3 DNA: TGTGCCAGCAGTTTAAAGAAGCGGGAGCGGTACGAGCAGTACTTC. It codes for CASSLKKRERYEQYF. This chain connects TRBV27 to TRBJ2-7; 8 nucleotides agree with TRBD2. Germline CDR1 is MNHEY and CDR2 is SMNVEV (reference sequence). J was trimmed by 4 bases and V by 2 bases; bases with no gene match: 7. The CDR3 sequence is 15 residues long.

The J gene is TRBJ1-2, the V gene TRBV5-1, with no clear D. Germline assignment: CDR1 SGHRS and CDR2 YFSETQ. The CDR3 contains 15 residues. The V gene lost 4 bases and the J gene lost 4 bases, with 17 bases spanning the gap. DNA of the CDR3: TGCGCCAGCAGCGCCGACGGGGAACACTCCTATGGCTACACCTTC. Translated, it gives CASSADGEHSYGYTF.

The chain joins TRBV27 to TRBJ2-1; D may be TRBD2 (5 bases). Trimming took off 2 bases at V and 5 bases at J, with 13 bases between the two ends. Per germline, CDR1 MNHEY and CDR2 SMNVEV (reference sequence). The CDR3 spans 15 residues. The CDR3 DNA follows: TGTGCCAGCAGTTTAGCGGGCTCTAACCACAATGAGCAGTTCTTC. Translating it yields CASSLAGSNHNEQFF.

With respect to this clone: The junction does not match germline at one end; this may be a read error. V gene TRBV19 combines with J gene TRBJ2-1; tentative D call: TRBD2 (6 bases). CDR3 length: 14 amino acids. Germline V lookup: CDR1 LNHDA, CDR2 SQIVND (reference sequence). Here the CDR3 reads CASSIAAGGPKVIF. In DNA, the CDR3 is TGTGCCAGTAGTATAGCTGCCGGGGGACCTAAGGTTATCTTC. The full variable domain, in which reference TRBV19 and TRBJ2-1 provide the parts outside the CDR3, is DGGITQSPKYLFRKEGQNVTLSCEQNLNHDAMYWYRQDPGQGLRLIYYSQIVNDFQKGDIAEGYSVSREKKESFPLTVTSAQKNPTAFYLCASSIAAGGPKVIFGPGTRLTVL.

The chain uses TRBV10-3 and TRBJ1-5, with D maybe TRBD1 (5 bases). Germline V gene data show CDR1 as ENHRY and CDR2 as SYGVKD. The V gene lost 0 bases and the J gene lost 4 bases, with 13 bases spanning the gap. The CDR3 runs to 16 residues. The CDR3, as DNA: TGTGCCATCAGTGAGTCCGGCAGGGCAGGGAATCAGCCCCAGCATTTT. Translated: CAISESGRAGNQPQHF.

The genes are TRBV24-1 and TRBJ2-5; 9 bases line up with TRBD2. CDR3 size: 16 residues. Looked up from germline, CDR1 is KGHDR and CDR2 is SFDVKD. The V segment lost 3 bases and the J segment 5 bases; nucleotides outside the gene matches: 9. CDR3 nucleotide sequence: TGTGCCACCAGTGATCCTGGCCTAGCGGGATGGGAGACCCAGTACTTC. Translating it yields CATSDPGLAGWETQYF.

This clone showed up just a few times. This chain joins TRBV5-1 and TRBJ1-5; 10 bases map to TRBD1. Germline loops: CDR1 SGHRS, CDR2 YFSETQ. The J segment lost 1 base and the V segment lost 4 bases, leaving 5 bases of the junction unmatched. There are 16 residues in the CDR3. CDR3 DNA: TGCGCCAGCAGCGCCGGGACAGGGGTCAGCAATCAGCCCCAGCATTTT. This translates into CASSAGTGVSNQPQHF. The full variable domain, rest sourced from reference TRBV5-1 and TRBJ1-5, is KAGVTQTPRYLIKTRGQQVTLSCSPISGHRSVSWYQQTPGQGLQFLFEYFSETQRNKGNFPGRFSGRQFSNSRSEMNVSTLELGDSALYLCASSAGTGVSNQPQHFGDGTRLSIL.

The V gene is TRBV28, the J gene TRBJ2-1; D unclear. The V end was cut by 6 bases, the J end by 0 bases, with 15 bases between. Germline CDR1 reads MDHEN; CDR2 reads SYDVKM. CDR3 length: 16 amino acids. CDR3 residues: CASSSPRVSSYNEQFF. DNA for the CDR3: TGTGCCAGCAGCAGCCCTAGAGTTAGCTCCTACAATGAGCAGTTCTTC.

The V gene is TRBV5-6, the J gene TRBJ2-7, with 14 bases matching TRBD2. The CDR3 extends over 14 amino acids. The germline gives CDR1 SGHDT, CDR2 YYEEEE. The V segment lost 4 bases and the J segment 6 bases; nucleotides outside the gene matches: 3. The CDR3 loop is CASSAGLAGGEQYF. The DNA of the CDR3 is TGTGCCAGCAGCGCCGGACTAGCGGGAGGCGAGCAGTACTTC.

The chain is built from TRBV5-8 and TRBJ1-1, with TRBD1 matching over 8 bases. CDR1 and CDR2 (germline): SGHTS, YDEGEE. This CDR3 has 13 amino acids. V lost 3 bases and J lost 5; bases outside the gene matches: 3. Here the CDR3 DNA reads TGTGCCAGCAGCTATGACAGGGGTACTGAAGCTTTCTTT. This encodes CASSYDRGTEAFF.